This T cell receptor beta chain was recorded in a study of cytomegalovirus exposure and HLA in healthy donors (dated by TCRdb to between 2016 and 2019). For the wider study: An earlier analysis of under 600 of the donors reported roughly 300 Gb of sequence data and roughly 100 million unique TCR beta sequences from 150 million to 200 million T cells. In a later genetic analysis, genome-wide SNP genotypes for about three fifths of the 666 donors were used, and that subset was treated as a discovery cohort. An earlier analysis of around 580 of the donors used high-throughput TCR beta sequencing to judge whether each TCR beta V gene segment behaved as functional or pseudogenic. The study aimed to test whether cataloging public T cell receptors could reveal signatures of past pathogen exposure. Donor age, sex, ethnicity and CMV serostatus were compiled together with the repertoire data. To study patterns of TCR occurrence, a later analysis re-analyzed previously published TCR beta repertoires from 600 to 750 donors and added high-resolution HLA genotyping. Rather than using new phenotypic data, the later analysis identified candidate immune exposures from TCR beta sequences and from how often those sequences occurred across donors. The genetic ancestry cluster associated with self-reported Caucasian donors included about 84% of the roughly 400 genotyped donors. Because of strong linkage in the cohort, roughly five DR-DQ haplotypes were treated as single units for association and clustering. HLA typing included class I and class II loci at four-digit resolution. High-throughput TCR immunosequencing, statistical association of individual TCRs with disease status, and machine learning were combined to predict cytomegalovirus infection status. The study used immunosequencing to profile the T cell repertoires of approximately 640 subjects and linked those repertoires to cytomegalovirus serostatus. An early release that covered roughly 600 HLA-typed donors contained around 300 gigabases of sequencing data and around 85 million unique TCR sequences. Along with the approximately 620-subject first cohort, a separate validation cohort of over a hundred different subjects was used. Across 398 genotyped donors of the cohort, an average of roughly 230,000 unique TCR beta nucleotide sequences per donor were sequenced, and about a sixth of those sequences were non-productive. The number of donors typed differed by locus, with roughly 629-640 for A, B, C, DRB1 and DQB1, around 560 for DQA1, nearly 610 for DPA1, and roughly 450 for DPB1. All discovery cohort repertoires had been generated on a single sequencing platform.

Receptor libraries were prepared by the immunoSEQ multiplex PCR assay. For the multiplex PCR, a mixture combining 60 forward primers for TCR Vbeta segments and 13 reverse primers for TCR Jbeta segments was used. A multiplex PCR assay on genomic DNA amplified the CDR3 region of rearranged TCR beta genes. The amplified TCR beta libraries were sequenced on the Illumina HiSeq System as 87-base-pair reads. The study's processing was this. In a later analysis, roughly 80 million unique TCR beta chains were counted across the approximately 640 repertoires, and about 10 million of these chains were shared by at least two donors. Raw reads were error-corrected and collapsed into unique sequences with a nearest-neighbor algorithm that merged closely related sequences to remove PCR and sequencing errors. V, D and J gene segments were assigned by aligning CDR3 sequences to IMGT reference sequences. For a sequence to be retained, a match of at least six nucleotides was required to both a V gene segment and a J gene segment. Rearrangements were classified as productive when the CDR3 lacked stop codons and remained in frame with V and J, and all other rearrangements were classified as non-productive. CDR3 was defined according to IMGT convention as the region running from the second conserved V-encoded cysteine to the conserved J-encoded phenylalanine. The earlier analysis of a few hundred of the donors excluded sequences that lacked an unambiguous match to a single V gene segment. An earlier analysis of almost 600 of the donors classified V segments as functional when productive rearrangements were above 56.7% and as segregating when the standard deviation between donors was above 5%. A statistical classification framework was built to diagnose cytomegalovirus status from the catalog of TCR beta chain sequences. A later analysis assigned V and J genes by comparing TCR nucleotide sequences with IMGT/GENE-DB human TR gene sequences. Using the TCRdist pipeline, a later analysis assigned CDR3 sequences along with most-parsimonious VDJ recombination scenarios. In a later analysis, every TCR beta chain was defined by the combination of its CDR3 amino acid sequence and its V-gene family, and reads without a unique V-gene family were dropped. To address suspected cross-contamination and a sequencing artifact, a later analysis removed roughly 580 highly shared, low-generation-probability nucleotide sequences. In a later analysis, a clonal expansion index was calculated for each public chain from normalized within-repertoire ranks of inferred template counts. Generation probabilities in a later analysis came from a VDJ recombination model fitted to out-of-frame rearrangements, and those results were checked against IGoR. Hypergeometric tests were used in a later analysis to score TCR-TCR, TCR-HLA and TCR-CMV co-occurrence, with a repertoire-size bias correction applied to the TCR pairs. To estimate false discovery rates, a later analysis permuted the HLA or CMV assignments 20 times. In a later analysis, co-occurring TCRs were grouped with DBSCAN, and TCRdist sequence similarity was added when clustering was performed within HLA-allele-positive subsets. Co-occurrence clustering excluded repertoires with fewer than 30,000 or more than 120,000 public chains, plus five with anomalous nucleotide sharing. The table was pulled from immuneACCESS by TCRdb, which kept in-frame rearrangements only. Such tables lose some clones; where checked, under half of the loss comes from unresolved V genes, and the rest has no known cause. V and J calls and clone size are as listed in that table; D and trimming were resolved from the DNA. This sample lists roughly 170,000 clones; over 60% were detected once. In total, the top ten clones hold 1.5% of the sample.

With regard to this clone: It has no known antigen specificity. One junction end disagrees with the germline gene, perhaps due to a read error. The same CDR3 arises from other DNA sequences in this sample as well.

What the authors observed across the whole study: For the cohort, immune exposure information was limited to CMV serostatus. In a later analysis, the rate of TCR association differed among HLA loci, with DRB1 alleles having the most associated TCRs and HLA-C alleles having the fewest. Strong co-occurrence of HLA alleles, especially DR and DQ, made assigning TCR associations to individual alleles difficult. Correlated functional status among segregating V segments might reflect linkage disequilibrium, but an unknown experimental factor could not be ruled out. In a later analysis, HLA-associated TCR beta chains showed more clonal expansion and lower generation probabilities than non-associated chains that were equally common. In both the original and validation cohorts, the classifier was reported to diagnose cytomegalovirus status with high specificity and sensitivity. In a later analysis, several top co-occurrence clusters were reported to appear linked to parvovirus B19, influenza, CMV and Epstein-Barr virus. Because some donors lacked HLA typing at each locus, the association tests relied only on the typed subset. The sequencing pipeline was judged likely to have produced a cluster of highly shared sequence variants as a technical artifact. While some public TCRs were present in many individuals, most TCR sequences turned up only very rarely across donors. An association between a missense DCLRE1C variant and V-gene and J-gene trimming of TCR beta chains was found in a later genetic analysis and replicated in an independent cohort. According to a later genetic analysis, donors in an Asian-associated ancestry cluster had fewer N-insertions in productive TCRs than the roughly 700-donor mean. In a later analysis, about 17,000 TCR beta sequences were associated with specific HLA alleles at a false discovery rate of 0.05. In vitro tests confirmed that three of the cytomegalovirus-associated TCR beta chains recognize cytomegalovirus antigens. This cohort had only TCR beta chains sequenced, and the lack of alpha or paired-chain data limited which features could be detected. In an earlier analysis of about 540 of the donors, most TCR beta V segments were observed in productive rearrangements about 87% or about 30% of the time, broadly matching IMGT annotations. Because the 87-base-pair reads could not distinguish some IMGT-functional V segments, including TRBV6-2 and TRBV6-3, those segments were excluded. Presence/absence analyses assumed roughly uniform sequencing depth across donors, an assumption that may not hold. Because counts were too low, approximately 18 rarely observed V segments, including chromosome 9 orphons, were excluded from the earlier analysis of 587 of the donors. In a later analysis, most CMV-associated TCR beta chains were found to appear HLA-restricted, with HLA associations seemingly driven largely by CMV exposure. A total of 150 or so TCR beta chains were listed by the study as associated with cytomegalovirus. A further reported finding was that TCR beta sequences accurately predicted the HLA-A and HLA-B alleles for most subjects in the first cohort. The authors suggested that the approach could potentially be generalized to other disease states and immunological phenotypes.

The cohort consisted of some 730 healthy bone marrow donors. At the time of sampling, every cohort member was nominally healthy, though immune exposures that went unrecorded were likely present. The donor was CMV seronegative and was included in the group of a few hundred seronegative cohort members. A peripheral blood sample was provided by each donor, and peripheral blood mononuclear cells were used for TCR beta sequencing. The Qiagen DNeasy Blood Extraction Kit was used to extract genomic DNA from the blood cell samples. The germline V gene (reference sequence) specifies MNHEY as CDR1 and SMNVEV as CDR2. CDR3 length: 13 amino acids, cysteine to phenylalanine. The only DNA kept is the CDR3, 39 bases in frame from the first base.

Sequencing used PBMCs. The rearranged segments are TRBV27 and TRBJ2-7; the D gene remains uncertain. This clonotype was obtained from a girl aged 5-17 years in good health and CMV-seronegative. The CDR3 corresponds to CASSYRFSYEQYF. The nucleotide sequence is TGTGCCAGCAGTTACAGATTCTCCTACGAACAGTACTTC.